This record looks at one T cell receptor (beta chain) sequence and its context. Its matching antigen is unknown. TCRdb's table, derived via immunoSEQ multiplex PCR, lists solely in-frame clones and lacks some. Here the sample spans tens of thousands of clones, approximately 88% being singletons. The data were taken from a study of graft-versus-host responses after intestinal transplantation. There are 13 residues in the CDR3. With 7 bases removed from V and 7 bases from J, the gap between germline ends came to 14 bases. Germline V CDR1 and CDR2: SNHLY, FYNNEI. The chain joins TRBV2 to TRBJ2-1, with D hard to call. This TCR came from a human donor who was the organ donor for an intestinal transplant. The sequenced sample was unstimulated CD4+ T cells sorted from spleen or lymph node cells, obtained before transplant. DNA of the CDR3: TGTGCCAGCATTAACTGGGGTAATAATGAGCAGTTCTTC. It codes for CASINWGNNEQFF.